A selection of T cell receptor beta chains follows, all from one sample in a study of neurological immune-mediated disorders. MiXCR, applied by TCRdb to the 5' RACE reads, yields one record per CDR3 protein. There are 55,000 to 65,000 distinct CDR3 sequences in the sample; 9.5% to 15% occur only once, and approximately 12% lies in the top ten. The sequenced sample was PBMCs. These receptors were obtained from an older woman with HTLV-1-associated myelopathy (HAM/TSP). Both conserved end residues are part of each CDR3. Each record gives: V gene, clone size, J gene, D gene, CDR3 DNA, CDR3 protein. D genes are given only for firm matches. Clone sizes are given selectively: once, few, many, or a class where the clone is expanded.

V gene: TRBV3-1; clone size: many; J gene: TRBJ2-3; D gene: TRBD2; CDR3 DNA: TGTGCCAGCAGCCCTTCTAGCGGACCCACAGATACGCAGTATTTT; CDR3 protein: CASSPSSGPTDTQYF
V gene: TRBV7-8; clone size: many; J gene: TRBJ2-1; D gene: TRBD2; CDR3 DNA: TGTGCCAGCAGCTATCTAGCGGGAGCTCCCTACAATGAGCAGTTCTTC; CDR3 protein: CASSYLAGAPYNEQFF
V gene: TRBV11-1; clone size: many; J gene: TRBJ2-3; D gene: TRBD2; CDR3 DNA: TGTGCCAGCAGCTTATCCCTAGCGGGGTCCGTGAATACGCAGTATTTT; CDR3 protein: CASSLSLAGSVNTQYF
V gene: TRBV5-6; clone size: few; J gene: TRBJ2-3; D gene: TRBD1; CDR3 DNA: TGTGCCAGCAGCTTGGTGGGACAGGGCACAGATACGCAGTATTTT; CDR3 protein: CASSLVGQGTDTQYF
V gene: TRBV5-5; clone size: NA; J gene: TRBJ2-6; D gene: NA; CDR3 DNA: TGTGCCAGCAGCTTTATCCCAAAAGACTACTCTGTGGCCAACGTCCTGACTTTC; CDR3 protein: CASSFIPKDYSVANVLTF
V gene: TRBV14; clone size: many; J gene: TRBJ2-2; D gene: TRBD2; CDR3 DNA: TGTGCCAGCAGCCAAGCCAGAAGCGGGAGCGCCGGGGAGCTGTTTTTT; CDR3 protein: CASSQARSGSAGELFF
V gene: TRBV5-1; clone size: many; J gene: TRBJ2-5; D gene: TRBD1; CDR3 DNA: TGCGCCAGCAGCACGACCGGGACAGGGGGTGAAGAGACCCAGTACTTC; CDR3 protein: CASSTTGTGGEETQYF
V gene: TRBV5-1; clone size: many; J gene: TRBJ2-5; D gene: NA; CDR3 DNA: TGCGCCAGCAGCTTGAACACAGGGTACCAAGAGACCCAGTACTTC; CDR3 protein: CASSLNTGYQETQYF
V gene: TRBV10-2; clone size: few; J gene: TRBJ2-7; D gene: TRBD2; CDR3 DNA: TGCGCCAGCAGTGACGAGCGGGAGTACACCTACGAGCAGTACTTC; CDR3 protein: CASSDEREYTYEQYF
V gene: TRBV6-6; clone size: many; J gene: TRBJ2-7; D gene: TRBD2; CDR3 DNA: TGTGCCAGCAGTCTAGCGGGAGGACCGAACGAGCAGTACTTC; CDR3 protein: CASSLAGGPNEQYF
V gene: TRBV7-9; clone size: many; J gene: TRBJ1-2; D gene: TRBD1; CDR3 DNA: TGTGCCAGCAGCCTAAACCTCGGGACAGGGAATGGCTACACCTTC; CDR3 protein: CASSLNLGTGNGYTF
V gene: TRBV7-9; clone size: many; J gene: TRBJ2-7; D gene: TRBD1; CDR3 DNA: TGTGCCAGCAGCTTAGGTGTTACGGACAGGAACTACTCCTACGAGCAGTACTTC; CDR3 protein: CASSLGVTDRNYSYEQYF
V gene: TRBV12-3/TRBV12-4; clone size: many; J gene: TRBJ1-5; D gene: NA; CDR3 DNA: TGTGCCAGCAGTCCAACAGGGTTGGGAGACAATCAGCCCCAGCATTTT; CDR3 protein: CASSPTGLGDNQPQHF
V gene: TRBV3-1; clone size: many; J gene: TRBJ2-7; D gene: NA; CDR3 DNA: TGTGCCAGCAGCAAAAAGGCATACGAGCAGTACTTC; CDR3 protein: CASSKKAYEQYF
V gene: TRBV20-1; clone size: many; J gene: TRBJ2-5; D gene: NA; CDR3 DNA: TGCAGTGCCCCCAGGGTTTCCATACAGGCCCAGTACTTC; CDR3 protein: CSAPRVSIQAQYF
V gene: TRBV7-7; clone size: few; J gene: TRBJ2-1; D gene: TRBD2; CDR3 DNA: TGTGCCAGCAGCTTAGAGGCGGGAGGGAGTTTCCACAATGAGCAGTTCTTC; CDR3 protein: CASSLEAGGSFHNEQFF
V gene: TRBV7-9; clone size: many; J gene: TRBJ1-1; D gene: NA; CDR3 DNA: TGTGCCAGCAGCTTAGCGGGACCCAAAGCTTTCTTT; CDR3 protein: CASSLAGPKAFF
V gene: TRBV20-1; clone size: many; J gene: TRBJ1-5; D gene: NA; CDR3 DNA: TGCAGTGCTAGGCCGGACACAGGGAATCAGCCCCAGCATTTT; CDR3 protein: CSARPDTGNQPQHF